The next 9 T cell receptor beta chains were all read from a single sample in a study of cytomegalovirus exposure and HLA in healthy donors. The PCR employed 60 Vbeta primers together with 13 Jbeta primers. Sequenced by immunoSEQ multiplex PCR; TCRdb stores in-frame clones only, minus some. In the table there are approximately 170,000 clones, roughly 79% of which are singletons. Sequenced input: PBMCs. Receptors originate from a middle-aged man in good health and CMV-seronegative.

V usage is TRBV9 and J usage is TRBJ2-7; 7 nucleotides align to TRBD1. Germline CDR1 SGDLS, CDR2 YYNGEE. Unmatched junction bases numbered 4, after V lost 0 bases and J lost 4 bases. The CDR3 has 14 residues. This chain's CDR3 is CASSVEATGYEQYF. DNA for the CDR3: TGTGCCAGCAGCGTAGAAGCGACAGGGTACGAGCAGTACTTC.

The rearrangement joins TRBV28 to TRBJ2-1; 7 nucleotides line up with TRBD2. The CDR3 spans 15 residues. After removal of 5 bases from V and 7 bases from J, the junction contained 11 bases not matched to a gene. Per the germline V gene, CDR1 is MDHEN and CDR2 is SYDVKM. Here the CDR3 reads CASSPPKGGRNEQFF. CDR3 nucleotide sequence: TGTGCCAGCAGTCCCCCAAAGGGAGGGCGGAATGAGCAGTTCTTC.

The rearrangement links TRBV18 to TRBJ2-5, with a weak D call TRBD2 (6 bases). V gave up 2 bases and J gave up 1 base, with 14 bases separating them. Per germline, CDR1 KGHSH and CDR2 LQKENI. CDR3 length equals 16 residues. This chain's CDR3 is CASSPYSGDSQETQYF. The CDR3 DNA follows: TGTGCCAGCTCACCATATTCCGGGGACTCCCAAGAGACCCAGTACTTC.

The chain links TRBV4-2 to TRBJ2-1, with D possibly being TRBD1 (6 bases). The CDR3 has 15 residues. Germline-derived CDR1 and CDR2 are LGHNA and YNFKEQ. V lost 3 bases to trimming and J lost 7 bases, with 16 bases between them. CDR3 nucleotide sequence: TGTGCCAGCAGCCACCCTAGGACAGATATGAATGAGCAGTTCTTC. This codes for CASSHPRTDMNEQFF.

The gene calls are TRBV28 and TRBJ2-1; 9 bases match TRBD2. Germline CDR1 and CDR2: MDHEN and SYDVKM. The CDR3 is 16 amino acids. The trim removed 7 bases at V and 3 bases at J, leaving 10 bases unmatched. This CDR3 reads CASTSPLAGYYNEQFF. The CDR3 DNA follows: TGTGCCAGCACCTCTCCCCTAGCGGGGTACTACAATGAGCAGTTCTTC.

The V call is TRBV5-4, the J call TRBJ2-2; D perhaps matches TRBD1 (6 bases). CDR3 length equals 14 residues. V was trimmed by 5 bases and J by 6 bases, leaving 14 bases between them. CDR1 is SGHNT and CDR2 is YYREEE in the germline V gene (reference sequence). The CDR3 sequence is CASSEGPGAGELFF. The CDR3 bases are TGTGCCAGCAGTGAAGGACCAGGGGCCGGGGAGCTGTTTTTT. Full variable domain (rest looked up from reference TRBV5-4 and TRBJ2-2): ETGVTQSPTHLIKTRGQQVTLRCSSQSGHNTVSWYQQALGQGPQFIFQYYREEENGRGNFPPRFSGLQFPNYSSELNVNALELDDSALYLCASSEGPGAGELFFGEGSRLTVL.

The table lists this clone with a few counts. The rearrangement uses TRBV4-1 and TRBJ2-7; 7 nucleotides line up with TRBD2. The CDR3 contains 15 residues. Germline CDR1 MGHRA, CDR2 YSYEKL. Losses at the gene ends were 1 base for V and 2 bases for J; bases not matched to a gene: 5. CDR3 coding DNA: TGCGCCAGCAGCCAAGCGGCGGGGGAAGCCTACGAGCAGTACTTC. It yields the protein CASSQAAGEAYEQYF.

The chain has TRBV4-1 and TRBJ1-1, with 9 bases identical to TRBD1. With 1 base clipped from V and 3 bases from J, the junction kept 3 bases outside the gene matches. Germline loops: CDR1 MGHRA, CDR2 YSYEKL. This CDR3 has 15 residues. CDR3 amino acids: CASSQVWDRDTEAFF. CDR3 nucleotide sequence: TGCGCCAGCAGCCAAGTGTGGGACAGGGACACTGAAGCTTTCTTT.

The rearrangement uses TRBV28 and TRBJ1-5; 10 bases fit TRBD1. V lost 6 bases to trimming and J lost 5 bases; unmatched junction nucleotides: 4. CDR3 size: 14 residues. Germline values: CDR1 MDHEN, CDR2 SYDVKM. CDR3 sequence (DNA): TGTGCCAGCAGCCCTGGACAGGGGGATCAGCCCCAGCATTTT. As protein: CASSPGQGDQPQHF.